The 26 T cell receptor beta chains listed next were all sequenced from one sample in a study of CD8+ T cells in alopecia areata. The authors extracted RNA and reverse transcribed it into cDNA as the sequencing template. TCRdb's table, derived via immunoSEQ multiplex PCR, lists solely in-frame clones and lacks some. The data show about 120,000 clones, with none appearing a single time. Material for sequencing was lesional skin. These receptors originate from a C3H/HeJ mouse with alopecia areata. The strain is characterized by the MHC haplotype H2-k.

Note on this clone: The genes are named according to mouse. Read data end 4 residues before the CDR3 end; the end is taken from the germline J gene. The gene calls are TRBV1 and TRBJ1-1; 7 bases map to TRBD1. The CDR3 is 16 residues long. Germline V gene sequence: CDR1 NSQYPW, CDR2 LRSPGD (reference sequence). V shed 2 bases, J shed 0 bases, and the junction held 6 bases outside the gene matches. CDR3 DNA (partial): TGCACCTGCAGTGCAATCAGACAGGGTGCAAACACA. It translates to CTCSAIRQGANT. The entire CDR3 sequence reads CTCSAIRQGANTEVFF.

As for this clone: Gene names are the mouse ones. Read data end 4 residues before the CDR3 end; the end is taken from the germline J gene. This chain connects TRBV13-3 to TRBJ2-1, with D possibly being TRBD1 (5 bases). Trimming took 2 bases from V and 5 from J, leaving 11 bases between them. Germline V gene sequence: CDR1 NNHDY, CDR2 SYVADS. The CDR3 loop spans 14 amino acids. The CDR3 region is CASSESQGHAEQFF. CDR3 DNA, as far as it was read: TGTGCCAGCAGTGAAAGCCAGGGCCATGCT.

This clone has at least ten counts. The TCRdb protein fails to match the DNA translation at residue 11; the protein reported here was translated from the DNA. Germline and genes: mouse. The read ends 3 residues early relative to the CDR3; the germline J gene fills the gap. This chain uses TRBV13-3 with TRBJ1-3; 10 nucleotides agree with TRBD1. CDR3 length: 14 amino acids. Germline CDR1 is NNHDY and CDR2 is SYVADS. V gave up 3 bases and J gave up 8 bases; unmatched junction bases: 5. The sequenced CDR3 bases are TGTGCCAGCAGTGGCCCCGGGACAGGGGATACG. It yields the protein CASSGPGTGDT. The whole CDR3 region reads CASSGPGTGDTLYF.

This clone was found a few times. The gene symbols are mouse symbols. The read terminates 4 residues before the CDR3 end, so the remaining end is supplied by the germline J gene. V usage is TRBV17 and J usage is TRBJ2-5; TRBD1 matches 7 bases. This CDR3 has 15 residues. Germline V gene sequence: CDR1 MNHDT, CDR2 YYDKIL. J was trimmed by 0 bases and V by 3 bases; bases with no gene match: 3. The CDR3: CASSSNRGNQDTQYF. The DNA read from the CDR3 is TGTGCTAGCAGTAGTAACAGGGGTAACCAAGAC.

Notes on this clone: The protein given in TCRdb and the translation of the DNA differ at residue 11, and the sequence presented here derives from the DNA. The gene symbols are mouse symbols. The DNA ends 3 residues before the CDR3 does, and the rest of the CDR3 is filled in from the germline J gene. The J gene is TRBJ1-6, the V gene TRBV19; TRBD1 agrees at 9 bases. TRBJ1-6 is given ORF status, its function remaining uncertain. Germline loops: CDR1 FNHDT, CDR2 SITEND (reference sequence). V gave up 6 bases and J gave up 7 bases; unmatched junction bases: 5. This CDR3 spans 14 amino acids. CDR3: CASKYRGRNSPLYF. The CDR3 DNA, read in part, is TGTGCCAGCAAGTACAGGGGGCGAAATTCGCCC.

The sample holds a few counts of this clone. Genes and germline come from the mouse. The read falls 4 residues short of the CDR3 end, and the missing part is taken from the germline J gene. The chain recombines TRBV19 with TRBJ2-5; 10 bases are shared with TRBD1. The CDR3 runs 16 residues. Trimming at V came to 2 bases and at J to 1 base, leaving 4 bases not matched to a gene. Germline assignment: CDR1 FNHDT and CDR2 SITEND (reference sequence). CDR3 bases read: TGTGCCAGCAGTATTGGGACAGGGGTTGACCAAGAC. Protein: CASSIGTGVDQD. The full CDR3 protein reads CASSIGTGVDQDTQYF.

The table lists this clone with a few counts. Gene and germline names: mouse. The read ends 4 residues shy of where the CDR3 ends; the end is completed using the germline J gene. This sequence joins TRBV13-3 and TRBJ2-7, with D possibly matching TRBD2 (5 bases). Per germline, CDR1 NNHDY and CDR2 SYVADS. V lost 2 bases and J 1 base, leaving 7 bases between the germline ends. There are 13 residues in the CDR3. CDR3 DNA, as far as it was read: TGTGCCAGCAGTGAGACTGTTTCCTAT. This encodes CASSETVSY. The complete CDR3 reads CASSETVSYEQYF.

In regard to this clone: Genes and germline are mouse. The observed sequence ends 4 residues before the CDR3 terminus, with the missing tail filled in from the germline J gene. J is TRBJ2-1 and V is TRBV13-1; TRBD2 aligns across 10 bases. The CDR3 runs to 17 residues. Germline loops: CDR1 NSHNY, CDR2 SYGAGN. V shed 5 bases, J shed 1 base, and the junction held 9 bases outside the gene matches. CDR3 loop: CASRDWGLSQNYAEQFF. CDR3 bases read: TGTGCCAGCAGGGACTGGGGGCTCTCTCAAAACTATGCT.

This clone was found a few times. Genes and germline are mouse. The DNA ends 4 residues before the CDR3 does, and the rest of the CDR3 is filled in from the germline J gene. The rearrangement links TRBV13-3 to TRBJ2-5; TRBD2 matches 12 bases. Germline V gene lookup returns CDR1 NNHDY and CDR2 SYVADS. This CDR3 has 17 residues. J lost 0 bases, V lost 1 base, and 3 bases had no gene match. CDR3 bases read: TGTGCCAGCAGTGATAGGGGACTGGGGGGTAACCAAGAC. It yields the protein CASSDRGLGGNQD. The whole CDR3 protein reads CASSDRGLGGNQDTQYF.

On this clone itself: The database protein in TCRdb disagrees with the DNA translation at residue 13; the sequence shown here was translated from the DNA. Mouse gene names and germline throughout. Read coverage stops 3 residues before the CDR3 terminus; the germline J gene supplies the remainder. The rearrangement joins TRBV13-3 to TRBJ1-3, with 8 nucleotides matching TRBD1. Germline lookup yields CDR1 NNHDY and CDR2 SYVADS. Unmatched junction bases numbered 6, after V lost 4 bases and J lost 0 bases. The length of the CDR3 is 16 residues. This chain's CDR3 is CASSTGTGFSGNTLYF. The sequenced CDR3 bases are TGTGCCAGCAGTACCGGGACAGGCTTTTCTGGAAATACG.

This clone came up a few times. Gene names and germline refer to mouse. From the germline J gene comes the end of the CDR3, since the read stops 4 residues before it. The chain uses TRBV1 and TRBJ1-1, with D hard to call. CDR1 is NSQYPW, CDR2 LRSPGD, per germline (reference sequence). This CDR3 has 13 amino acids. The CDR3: CTCSADQRVEVFF. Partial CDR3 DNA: TGCACCTGCAGTGCAGATCAGAGGGTA.

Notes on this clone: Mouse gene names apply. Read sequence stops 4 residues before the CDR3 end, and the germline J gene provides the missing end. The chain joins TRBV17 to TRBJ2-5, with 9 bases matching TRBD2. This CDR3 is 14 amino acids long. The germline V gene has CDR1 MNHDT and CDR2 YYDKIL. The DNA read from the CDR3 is TGTGCTAGCAGTATACTGGGGGGATCAGAC. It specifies CASSILGGSD. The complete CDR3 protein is CASSILGGSDTQYF.

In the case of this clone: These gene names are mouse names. The sequenced part of the CDR3 DNA is TGTGCTAGCAGTAGATGGGGGGCGAGTGCAGAA. Translated, it gives CASSRWGASAE. The full CDR3 is CASSRWGASAETLYF. The genes are TRBV17 and TRBJ2-3, with D possibly TRBD2 on 7 matching bases. The read terminates 4 residues ahead of where the CDR3 ends, so the germline J gene completes it. The CDR3 loop spans 15 amino acids. CDR1 and CDR2 from the germline V gene are MNHDT and YYDKIL. V lost 2 bases to trimming and J lost 0 bases, with 9 bases between them.

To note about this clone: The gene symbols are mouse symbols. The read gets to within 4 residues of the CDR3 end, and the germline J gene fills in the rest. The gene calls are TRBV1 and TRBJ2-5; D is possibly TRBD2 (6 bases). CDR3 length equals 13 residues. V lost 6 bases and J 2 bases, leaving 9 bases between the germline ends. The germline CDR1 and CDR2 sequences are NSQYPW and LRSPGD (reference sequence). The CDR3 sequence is CTCSTGIQDTQYF. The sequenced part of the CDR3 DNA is TGCACCTGCAGCACTGGGATCCAAGAC.

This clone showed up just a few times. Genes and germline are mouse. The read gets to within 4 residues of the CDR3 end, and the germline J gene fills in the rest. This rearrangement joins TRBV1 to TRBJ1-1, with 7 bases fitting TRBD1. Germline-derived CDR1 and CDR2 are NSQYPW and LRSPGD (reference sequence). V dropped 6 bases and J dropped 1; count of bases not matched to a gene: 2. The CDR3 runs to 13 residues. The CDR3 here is CTCRTGKNTEVFF. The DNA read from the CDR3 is TGCACCTGCAGGACAGGGAAAAACACA.

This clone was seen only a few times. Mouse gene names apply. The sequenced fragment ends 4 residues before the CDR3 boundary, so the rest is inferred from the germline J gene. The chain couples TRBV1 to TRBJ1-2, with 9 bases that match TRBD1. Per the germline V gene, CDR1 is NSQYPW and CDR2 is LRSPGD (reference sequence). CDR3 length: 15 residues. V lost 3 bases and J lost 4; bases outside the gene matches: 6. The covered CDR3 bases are TGCACCTGCAGTGCGACACAGGGGGCTGGCTCC. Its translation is CTCSATQGAGS. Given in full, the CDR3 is CTCSATQGAGSDYTF. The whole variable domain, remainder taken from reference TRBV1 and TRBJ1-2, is VTLLEQNPRWRLVPRGQAVNLRCILKNSQYPWMSWYQQDLQKQLQWLFTLRSPGDKEVKSLPGADYLATRVTDTELRLQVANMSQGRTLYCTCSATQGAGSDYTFGSGTRLLVI.

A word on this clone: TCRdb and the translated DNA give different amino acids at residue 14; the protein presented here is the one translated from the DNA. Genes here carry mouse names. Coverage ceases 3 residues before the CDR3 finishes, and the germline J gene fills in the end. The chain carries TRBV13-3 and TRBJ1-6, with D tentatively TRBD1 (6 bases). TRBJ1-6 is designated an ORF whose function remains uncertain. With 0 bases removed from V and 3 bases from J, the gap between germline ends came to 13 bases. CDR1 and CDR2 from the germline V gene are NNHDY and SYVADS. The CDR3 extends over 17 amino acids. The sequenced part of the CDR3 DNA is TGTGCCAGCAGTGATGCACACGGGGACAACTATAATTCGCCC. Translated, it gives CASSDAHGDNYNSP. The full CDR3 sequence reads CASSDAHGDNYNSPLYF.

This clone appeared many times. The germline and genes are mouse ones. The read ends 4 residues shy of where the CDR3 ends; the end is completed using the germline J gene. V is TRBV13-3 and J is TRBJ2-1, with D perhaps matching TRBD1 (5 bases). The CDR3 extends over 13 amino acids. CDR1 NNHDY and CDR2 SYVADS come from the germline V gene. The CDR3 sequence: CASSDAAGTEQFF. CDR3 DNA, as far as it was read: TGTGCCAGCAGTGATGCGGCAGGGACT.

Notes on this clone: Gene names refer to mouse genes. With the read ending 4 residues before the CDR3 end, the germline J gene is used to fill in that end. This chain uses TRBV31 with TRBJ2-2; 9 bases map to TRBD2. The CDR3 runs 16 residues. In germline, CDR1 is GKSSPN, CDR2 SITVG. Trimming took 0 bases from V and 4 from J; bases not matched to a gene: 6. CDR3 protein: CAWSLDGGAPTGQLYF. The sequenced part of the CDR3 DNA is TGTGCCTGGAGTCTAGATGGGGGGGCGCCCACCGGG.

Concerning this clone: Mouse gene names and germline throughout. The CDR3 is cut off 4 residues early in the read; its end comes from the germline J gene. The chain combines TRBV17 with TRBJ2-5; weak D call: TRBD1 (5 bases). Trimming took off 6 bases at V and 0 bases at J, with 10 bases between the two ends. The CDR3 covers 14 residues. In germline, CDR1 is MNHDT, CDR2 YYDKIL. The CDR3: CASRKTVNQDTQYF. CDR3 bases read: TGTGCTAGCAGAAAGACAGTTAACCAAGAC.

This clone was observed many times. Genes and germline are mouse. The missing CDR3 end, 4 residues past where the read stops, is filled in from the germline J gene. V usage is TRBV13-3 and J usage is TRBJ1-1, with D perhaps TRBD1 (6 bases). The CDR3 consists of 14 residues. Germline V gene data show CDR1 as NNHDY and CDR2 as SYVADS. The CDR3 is CASKGTGGAREVFF. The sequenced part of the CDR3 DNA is TGTGCCAGCAAAGGGACTGGGGGGGCGCGA.

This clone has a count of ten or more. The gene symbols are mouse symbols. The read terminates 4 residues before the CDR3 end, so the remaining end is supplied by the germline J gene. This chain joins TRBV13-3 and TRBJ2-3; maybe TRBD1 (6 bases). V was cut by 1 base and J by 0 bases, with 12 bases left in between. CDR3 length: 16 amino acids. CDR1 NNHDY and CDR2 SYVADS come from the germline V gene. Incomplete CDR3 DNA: TGTGCCAGCAGTGATCCCGGACAGAATAGTGCAGAA. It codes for CASSDPGQNSAE. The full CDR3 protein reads CASSDPGQNSAETLYF.

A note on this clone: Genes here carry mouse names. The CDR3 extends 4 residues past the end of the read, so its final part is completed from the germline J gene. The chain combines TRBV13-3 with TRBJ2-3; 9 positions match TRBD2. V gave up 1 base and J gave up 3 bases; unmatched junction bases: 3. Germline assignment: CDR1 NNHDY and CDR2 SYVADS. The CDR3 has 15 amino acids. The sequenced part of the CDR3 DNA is TGTGCCAGCAGTGATCCCGGGACTGGGGCAGAA. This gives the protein CASSDPGTGAE. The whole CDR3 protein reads CASSDPGTGAETLYF.

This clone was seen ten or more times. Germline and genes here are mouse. The CDR3 protein is CASSDRGQKNERLFF. The CDR3 bases that were read are TGTGCCAGCAGTGACAGGGGACAGAAAAACGAA. This chain uses TRBV13-3 with TRBJ1-4; TRBD1 matches at 7 bases. From the germline J gene comes the end of the CDR3, since the read stops 4 residues before it. Germline lookup yields CDR1 NNHDY and CDR2 SYVADS. V lost 2 bases to trimming and J lost 5 bases; unmatched junction nucleotides: 6. The CDR3 runs 15 residues.

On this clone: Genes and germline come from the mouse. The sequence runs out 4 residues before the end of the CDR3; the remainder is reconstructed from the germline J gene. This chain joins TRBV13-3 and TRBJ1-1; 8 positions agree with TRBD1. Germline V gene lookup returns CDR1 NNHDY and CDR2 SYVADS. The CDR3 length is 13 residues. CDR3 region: CASSARQGREVFF. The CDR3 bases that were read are TGTGCCAGCAGTGCCCGACAGGGGAGA.

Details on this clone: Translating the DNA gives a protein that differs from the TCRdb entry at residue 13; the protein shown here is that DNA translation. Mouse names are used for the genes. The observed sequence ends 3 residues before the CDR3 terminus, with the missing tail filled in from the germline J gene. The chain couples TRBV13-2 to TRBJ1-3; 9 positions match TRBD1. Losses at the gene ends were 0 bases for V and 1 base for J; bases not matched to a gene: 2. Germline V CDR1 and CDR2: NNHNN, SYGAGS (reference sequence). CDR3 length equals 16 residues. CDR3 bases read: TGTGCCAGCGGTGATGTGACAGGGGGATCTGGAAATACG. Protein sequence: CASGDVTGGSGNT. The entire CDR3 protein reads CASGDVTGGSGNTLYF.